The 28 T cell receptor beta chains given below trace back to one sample, sequenced in a study of blood T cell repertoires in COVID-19. Only in-frame clones appear in the TCRdb table, and some are missing; sequencing was by immunoSEQ multiplex PCR. In the table there are 200,000 to 250,000 clones, 70% to 90% of which are singletons. Material: peripheral blood. All receptors come from a man aged 55-75 years with acute or convalescent COVID-19.

The table lists this clone with a count of one. The chain combines TRBV9 with TRBJ2-5; TRBD2 matches at 7 bases. After removal of 3 bases from V and 1 base from J, the junction contained 3 bases not matched to a gene. This CDR3 is 14 amino acids long. The germline CDR1 and CDR2 sequences are SGDLS and YYNGEE. The CDR3 loop is CASSGGGSQETQYF. The CDR3 nucleotides read TGTGCCAGCAGCGGCGGGGGTTCCCAAGAGACCCAGTACTTC.

This clone was picked up one time. This chain links TRBV6-5 with TRBJ1-2; a possible D gene is TRBD1 (6 bases). CDR3 length equals 14 residues. Germline V gene lookup returns CDR1 MNHEY and CDR2 SVGAGI. The V gene lost 8 bases and the J gene lost 2 bases, with 15 bases spanning the gap. In DNA, the CDR3 is TGTGCCAGCTCTTTAAGGGGGAAAAACTATGGCTACACCTTC. Amino acids: CASSLRGKNYGYTF.

Here the CDR3 reads CASSQDFGASGGGGRETQYF. In DNA, the CDR3 is TGTGCCAGCAGCCAAGATTTTGGGGCTAGCGGGGGAGGAGGTCGAGAGACCCAGTACTTC. The chain employs TRBV3-1 (or the pseudogene TRBV3-2) and TRBJ2-5; 10 nucleotides line up with TRBD2. Germline loops: CDR1 LGHDT, CDR2 YNNKEL (reference sequence). J gave up 4 bases and V 0 bases, and 17 bases lay outside the gene matches. The CDR3 has 20 residues.

The chain has TRBV3-1 (or the pseudogene TRBV3-2) and TRBJ2-5; 11 bases are a match to TRBD2. CDR3 length: 16 amino acids. V gave up 1 base and J gave up 1 base; unmatched junction bases: 2. Germline lookup yields CDR1 LGHDT and CDR2 YNNKEL (reference sequence). CDR3 sequence (DNA): TGTGCCAGCAGCCAAGGACTAGCGGGGCCCCAAGAGACCCAGTACTTC. It is translated as CASSQGLAGPQETQYF.

The chain joins TRBV9 to TRBJ1-2; D is unclear. Trimming cost V 4 bases and J 7 bases, with 14 bases left between them. Germline CDR1 and CDR2: SGDLS and YYNGEE. The CDR3 has 13 residues. CDR3 residues: CASSTGGGRGYTF. CDR3 in DNA: TGTGCCAGCAGCACGGGAGGAGGACGTGGCTACACCTTC.

The CDR3 protein is CAISGNQGTSKNIQYF. The CDR3, as DNA: TGTGCCATCAGTGGGAATCAGGGAACCTCCAAAAACATTCAGTACTTC. The chain employs TRBV10-3 and TRBJ2-4, with D perhaps matching TRBD1 (5 bases). The CDR3 length is 16 residues. The germline gives CDR1 ENHRY, CDR2 SYGVKD. V dropped 4 bases and J dropped 2 bases, with 15 bases sitting between them.

The rearrangement uses TRBV1 and TRBJ2-1; no DNA check was done on the table's D call, TRBD2. TRBV1 is a listed pseudogene. This CDR3 comprises 19 residues. The CDR3 region is CTSSQEAPPLAGENNEQFF. The CDR3 DNA is TGCACCAGCAGCCAAGAGGCCCCCCCACTAGCGGGGGAAAACAATGAGCAGTTCTTC.

The V gene is TRBV12-3 or TRBV12-4, the J gene TRBJ2-7; 10 bases match TRBD1. Trimming cost V 6 bases and J 5 bases; bases outside gene matches: 4. CDR3 length: 13 amino acids. The CDR3 nucleotides read TGTGCCAGCAGCCCGGGACAGGGGCACGAGCAGTACTTC. It is translated as CASSPGQGHEQYF.

The gene calls are TRBV7-9 and TRBJ1-5; TRBD1 is a possible D gene (6 bases). V lost 3 bases and J lost 1, with 7 bases in between. Germline assignment: CDR1 SEHNR and CDR2 FQNEAQ (reference sequence). This CDR3 is 14 amino acids long. CDR3 in amino acids: CASSFGTSNQPQHF. Written as DNA, the CDR3 is TGTGCCAGCAGCTTTGGGACAAGCAATCAGCCCCAGCATTTT.

The chain recombines TRBV6-6 with TRBJ1-5; D gene unclear. The germline gives CDR1 MNHNY, CDR2 SVGAGI (reference sequence). V lost 6 bases and J lost 2, with 11 bases in between. The CDR3 runs to 14 residues. Here the CDR3 reads CASRRVSGNQPQHF. Here the CDR3 DNA reads TGTGCCAGCAGGAGGGTGTCTGGCAATCAGCCCCAGCATTTT.

The gene calls are TRBV6-5 and TRBJ2-7; the match to TRBD1 covers 7 bases. The CDR3 is 11 residues long. Per germline, CDR1 MNHEY and CDR2 SVGAGI. The junction had 5 bases not matched to a gene; V was cut back by 10 bases and J by 5 bases. CDR3 in amino acids: CATTGIHEQYF. The CDR3 DNA sequence: TGTGCCACGACAGGGATCCACGAGCAGTACTTC.

This sequence joins TRBV7-8 and TRBJ1-5; tentative D call: TRBD1 (5 bases). Germline V gives CDR1 SGHVS, CDR2 FQNEAQ. The CDR3 length is 17 residues. V dropped 0 bases and J dropped 0 bases, with 12 bases sitting between them. The CDR3 DNA reads as TGTGCCAGCAGCTTAGCGGAACAGGTTCATAGCAATCAGCCCCAGCATTTT. Translated, it gives CASSLAEQVHSNQPQHF.

V and J are TRBV7-2 and TRBJ1-2; 12 bases agree with TRBD1. V gave up 5 bases and J gave up 4 bases; unmatched junction bases: 11. The V gene's germline CDR1 is SGHTA and CDR2 FQGNSA. CDR3 length equals 17 residues. The CDR3 DNA follows: TGTGCCAGCAGCCCGGGACAGGGGGCCTTTCGGAGCTATGGCTACACCTTC. It encodes CASSPGQGAFRSYGYTF.

This sequence joins TRBV6-2 or TRBV6-3 and TRBJ1-3, with D possibly TRBD1 on 6 matching bases. The CDR3 length is 15 residues. The germline V gene has CDR1 MNHEY and CDR2 SVGEGT. V lost 6 bases and J lost 0, with 12 bases in between. In nucleotides, the CDR3 is TGTGCCAGCAGACCTACAGGGAGCTCTGGAAACACCATATATTTT. Its translation: CASRPTGSSGNTIYF.

The genes are TRBV5-1 and TRBJ2-7; tentatively, D is TRBD2 (5 bases). The germline V gene encodes CDR1 SGHRS and CDR2 YFSETQ. The CDR3 runs to 15 residues. The ends were cut back, 2 bases at V and 0 bases at J, with 12 bases in the middle. As DNA, the CDR3 is TGCGCCAGCAGCTTCACGGGATCTAGCTCCTACGAGCAGTACTTC. It encodes CASSFTGSSSYEQYF.

The CDR3 bases are TGTGCCAGTAGTATTACAGGGCCTATGAACACTGAAGCTTTCTTT. Encoded protein: CASSITGPMNTEAFF. The chain couples TRBV19 to TRBJ1-1, with a possible D match to TRBD1 (6 bases). Germline V gene lookup returns CDR1 LNHDA and CDR2 SQIVND (reference sequence). The CDR3 totals 15 residues. The V end lost 3 bases, the J end lost 0 bases, and 11 bases lay between the germline ends.

The V gene is TRBV18, the J gene TRBJ1-1; D is perhaps TRBD1 (6 bases). The CDR3 runs 16 residues. The germline gives CDR1 KGHSH, CDR2 LQKENI. V lost 3 bases to trimming and J lost 1 base, with 15 bases between them. The CDR3: CASSPLATGSNTEAFF. CDR3 nucleotide sequence: TGTGCCAGCTCACCTCTGGCGACAGGCTCGAACACTGAAGCTTTCTTT.

The genes are TRBV15 and TRBJ1-5, with TRBD1 matching 8 bases. Trimming at V came to 4 bases and at J to 7 bases, leaving 6 bases not matched to a gene. There are 14 residues in the CDR3. Germline V lookup: CDR1 LNHNV, CDR2 YYDKDF (reference sequence). CDR3 DNA sequence: TGTGCCACCAGCACCCGGACAGGGTCGCAGCCCCAGCATTTT. Translating it yields CATSTRTGSQPQHF.

V is TRBV11-3 and J is TRBJ2-7, with 7 bases matching TRBD1. J lost 5 bases, V lost 4 bases, and 11 bases had no gene match. Germline V CDR1 and CDR2: SGHNT, YENEEA. The length of the CDR3 is 15 residues. The CDR3 DNA reads as TGTGCCAGCAGCTATAGCTCGACAGGGTTCGACGAGCAGTACTTC. Residues: CASSYSSTGFDEQYF. The full variable domain, in which reference TRBV11-3 and TRBJ2-7 provide the parts outside the CDR3, is EAGVVQSPRYKIIEKKQPVAFWCNPISGHNTLYWYLQNLGQGPELLIRYENEEAVDDSQLPKDRFSAERLKGVDSTLKIQPAELGDSAVYLCASSYSSTGFDEQYFGPGTRLTVT.

This chain links TRBV2 with TRBJ1-2; 9 bases are a match to TRBD1. V gave up 6 bases and J gave up 8 bases; unmatched junction bases: 10. CDR1 is SNHLY and CDR2 is FYNNEI in the germline V gene. This CDR3 has 14 residues. This CDR3 is CASSKQGAPGGYTF. The CDR3 DNA reads TGTGCCAGCAGCAAACAGGGGGCACCTGGGGGCTACACCTTC.

This clone appeared once. Other nucleotide sequences in the sample specify the same CDR3. The rearrangement links TRBV18 to TRBJ2-2; 8 bases are a match to TRBD2. Germline loops: CDR1 KGHSH, CDR2 LQKENI. V gave up 1 base and J gave up 5 bases; unmatched junction bases: 6. The CDR3 is 16 residues long. CDR3 in amino acids: CASSPLAGGETGELFF. Here the CDR3 DNA reads TGTGCCAGCTCACCACTCGCGGGGGGTGAGACCGGGGAGCTGTTTTTT.

This sequence joins TRBV4-2 and TRBJ2-1; perhaps TRBD1 as D (6 bases). The CDR3 is made up of 14 amino acids. Germline V gene sequence: CDR1 LGHNA, CDR2 YNFKEQ. With 0 bases removed from V and 6 bases from J, the gap between germline ends came to 9 bases. The CDR3 loop is CASSQDPRGNEQFF. The CDR3 DNA sequence: TGTGCCAGCAGCCAAGATCCCAGGGGCAATGAGCAGTTCTTC.

V gene TRBV7-2 combines with J gene TRBJ2-5; 9 bases are shared with TRBD2. The V gene end was trimmed by 5 bases and the J gene end by 1 base; junction bases not matched to a gene: 11. The CDR3 totals 17 residues. The germline V gene has CDR1 SGHTA and CDR2 FQGNSA. In DNA, the CDR3 is TGTGCCAGCAGCCTAGAGAGCGGGGGGCACTTCCAAGAGACCCAGTACTTC. The encoded protein is CASSLESGGHFQETQYF.

J is TRBJ1-1 and V is TRBV29-1; no clear D. Germline CDR1 reads SQVTM; CDR2 reads ANQGSEA. The CDR3 consists of 14 residues. Trimming pared 7 bases from V and 2 bases from J, leaving 17 bases between. The CDR3 DNA follows: TGCAGCGCATCCGGGTCGCGGGATAACACTGAAGCTTTCTTT. Amino acids: CSASGSRDNTEAFF.

The J gene is TRBJ2-3, the V gene TRBV7-9, with D possibly matching TRBD2 (7 bases). In germline, CDR1 is SEHNR, CDR2 FQNEAQ (reference sequence). CDR3 length equals 15 residues. Trimming took 4 bases from V and 5 from J, leaving 16 bases between them. The CDR3: CASSSWGGPRDTQYF. The CDR3 DNA reads as TGTGCCAGCAGCTCGTGGGGGGGGCCAAGAGATACGCAGTATTTT.

The rearrangement joins TRBV5-6 to TRBJ2-4, with a tentative D call TRBD2 (6 bases). Germline values: CDR1 SGHDT, CDR2 YYEEEE. The CDR3 runs to 15 residues. The V gene lost 2 bases and the J gene lost 3 bases, with 12 bases spanning the gap. In DNA form, the CDR3 reads TGTGCCAGCAGCTTTTTGCGGGGCGACAAAAACATTCAGTACTTC. Translating gives CASSFLRGDKNIQYF.

This clone was seen repeatedly, ten times or more. This chain connects TRBV6-4 to TRBJ2-5; D unresolved. The V end was cut by 2 bases, the J end by 2 bases, with 6 bases between. Germline V lookup: CDR1 MRHNA, CDR2 SNTAGT. The CDR3 has 13 residues. The CDR3 protein is CASSDASQETQYF. CDR3 sequence (DNA): TGTGCCAGCAGTGACGCTAGTCAAGAGACCCAGTACTTC.

The chain carries TRBV9 and TRBJ2-2, with D possibly matching TRBD1 (6 bases). V dropped 2 bases and J dropped 0 bases, with 11 bases sitting between them. The germline gives CDR1 SGDLS, CDR2 YYNGEE. The CDR3 totals 16 residues. The CDR3 DNA is TGTGCCAGCAGCGTCGTCGGGACACCGAACACCGGGGAGCTGTTTTTT. Residues: CASSVVGTPNTGELFF.